The rows below give T cell receptor beta chains drawn from one sample of a study of blood T cell repertoires in COVID-19. Only in-frame clones appear in the TCRdb table, and some are missing; sequencing was by immunoSEQ multiplex PCR. In the table there are some 110,000 clones, 60% to 85% of which are singletons. The sample comprised peripheral blood. Receptor source: a man between 65 and 79 years old with acute or convalescent COVID-19. Each CDR3 is given with its conserved first and last residue. The order of the fields is clone size, J gene, D gene, V gene, CDR3 protein, CDR3 DNA. A D gene is named only where the DNA matches it firmly. The listing skips clone size in some rows; elsewhere it reads once, few, many or a size class.

clone size: -
J gene: TRBJ2-1
D gene: -
V gene: TRBV4-1
CDR3 protein: CASSQLDLVTNNEQFF
CDR3 DNA: TGCGCCAGCAGCCAACTCGATCTAGTAACGAACAATGAGCAGTTCTTC

clone size: -
J gene: TRBJ2-3
D gene: -
V gene: TRBV4-1
CDR3 protein: CASSHPTDTQYF
CDR3 DNA: TGCGCCAGCAGCCATCCGACAGATACGCAGTATTTT

clone size: once
J gene: TRBJ1-6
D gene: -
V gene: TRBV3-1/TRBV3-2
CDR3 protein: CASRDGLRVMNSPLHF
CDR3 DNA: TGTGCCAGCAGGGACGGACTGAGGGTAATGAATTCACCCCTCCACTTT

clone size: -
J gene: TRBJ2-2
D gene: TRBD2
V gene: TRBV4-1
CDR3 protein: CASSQGGLAGVGTGELFF
CDR3 DNA: TGCGCCAGCAGCCAAGGTGGACTAGCGGGAGTTGGCACCGGGGAGCTGTTTTTT

clone size: -
J gene: TRBJ1-2
D gene: TRBD1
V gene: TRBV5-1
CDR3 protein: CASSLTGGGNGYTF
CDR3 DNA: TGCGCCAGCAGCTTGACAGGGGGCGGGAATGGCTACACCTTC

clone size: -
J gene: TRBJ2-5
D gene: -
V gene: TRBV7-7
CDR3 protein: CASSPTGRGETQYF
CDR3 DNA: TGTGCCAGCAGCCCCACAGGGAGGGGAGAGACCCAGTACTTC

clone size: -
J gene: TRBJ1-2
D gene: -
V gene: TRBV30
CDR3 protein: CAWMYGGGRGYTF
CDR3 DNA: TGTGCCTGGATGTACGGGGGTGGGCGCGGCTACACCTTC

clone size: -
J gene: TRBJ1-1
D gene: TRBD1
V gene: TRBV2
CDR3 protein: CASIWTGDVLVGEAFF
CDR3 DNA: TGTGCCAGCATTTGGACAGGGGACGTGTTAGTTGGTGAAGCTTTCTTT

clone size: few
J gene: TRBJ1-5
D gene: -
V gene: TRBV6-2/TRBV6-3
CDR3 protein: CASSWTDSNQPQHF
CDR3 DNA: TGTGCCAGCAGCTGGACAGATAGCAATCAGCCCCAGCATTTT

clone size: once
J gene: TRBJ2-7
D gene: -
V gene: TRBV27
CDR3 protein: CASSLFGHATSSYEQYF
CDR3 DNA: TGTGCCAGCAGTTTATTCGGACACGCCACCAGCTCCTACGAGCAGTACTTC

clone size: -
J gene: TRBJ1-1
D gene: -
V gene: TRBV19
CDR3 protein: CASSKAGLPNTEAFF
CDR3 DNA: TGTGCCAGTAGTAAGGCAGGATTACCGAACACTGAAGCTTTCTTT

clone size: -
J gene: TRBJ1-5
D gene: -
V gene: TRBV19
CDR3 protein: CASRKKLNGWTESNQPQHF
CDR3 DNA: TGTGCCAGTAGAAAGAAGCTAAACGGGTGGACAGAAAGCAATCAGCCCCAGCATTTT

clone size: -
J gene: TRBJ2-7
D gene: -
V gene: TRBV21-1
CDR3 protein: CASSTMEDNRDRPYEQYF
CDR3 DNA: TGTGCCAGCAGCACAATGGAGGACAACCGGGACAGACCCTACGAGCAGTACTTC

clone size: -
J gene: TRBJ1-1
D gene: -
V gene: TRBV4-2
CDR3 protein: CASSQERDKGAFF
CDR3 DNA: TGTGCCAGCAGCCAAGAAAGGGACAAAGGAGCTTTCTTT

clone size: -
J gene: TRBJ2-1
D gene: TRBD2
V gene: TRBV30
CDR3 protein: CAWSVGRGVRSGGQFF
CDR3 DNA: TGTGCCTGGAGTGTAGGCCGGGGGGTAAGGAGCGGAGGGCAGTTCTTC

clone size: -
J gene: TRBJ1-5
D gene: TRBD1
V gene: TRBV24-1
CDR3 protein: CATGTGGMAQHF
CDR3 DNA: TGTGCCACTGGGACAGGGGGCATGGCCCAGCATTTT

clone size: -
J gene: TRBJ2-1
D gene: -
V gene: TRBV29-1
CDR3 protein: CSGQRGNSYNEQFF
CDR3 DNA: TGCAGCGGTCAAAGGGGGAACTCCTACAATGAGCAGTTCTTC

clone size: -
J gene: TRBJ2-3
D gene: -
V gene: TRBV12-3/TRBV12-4
CDR3 protein: CASSSTVTQYF
CDR3 DNA: TGTGCCAGCAGTTCCACGGTTACGCAGTATTTT

clone size: -
J gene: TRBJ1-1
D gene: -
V gene: TRBV7-9
CDR3 protein: CASSLAGGQSEAFF
CDR3 DNA: TGTGCCAGCAGCTTAGCCGGCGGACAGTCTGAAGCTTTCTTT

clone size: -
J gene: TRBJ2-3
D gene: -
V gene: TRBV7-3
CDR3 protein: CASSLNGGPVDTQYF
CDR3 DNA: TGTGCCAGCAGCTTAAACGGGGGACCCGTGGATACGCAGTATTTT

clone size: -
J gene: TRBJ2-7
D gene: TRBD1
V gene: TRBV18
CDR3 protein: CASSQRQGPPYEQYF
CDR3 DNA: TGTGCCAGCTCGCAGAGACAGGGTCCCCCCTACGAGCAGTACTTC

clone size: -
J gene: TRBJ2-7
D gene: TRBD1
V gene: TRBV6-6
CDR3 protein: CASSSWTGGHYEQYF
CDR3 DNA: TGTGCCAGCAGTTCCTGGACAGGGGGGCACTACGAGCAGTACTTC